One and the same sample provided the 18 T cell receptor beta chains below, sequenced in a study. MiXCR was run by TCRdb on the 5' RACE reads, yielding one entry per CDR3 protein. The repertoire holds some 62,000 distinct CDR3 sequences, with 22% as singletons. The source material was memory CD4+ T cells sorted from a lymph node. Specified subset: memory CD4+ T cells, CD4+CD45RO+CD25-. Receptor source: a female donor with breast cancer.

This clonotype was seen a few times. J is TRBJ1-3 and V is TRBV7-8; D is ambiguous. This CDR3 is 15 amino acids long. Germline CDR1 reads SGHVS; CDR2 reads FQNEAQ. V lost 6 bases and J 8 bases, leaving 20 bases between the germline ends. The CDR3 loop reads CASSLTNGPKDTIYF. The CDR3 DNA sequence: TGTGCCAGCAGTCTTACCAACGGGCCAAAAGACACCATATATTTT.

This clonotype was found a few times. The chain links TRBV6-5 to TRBJ2-7; perhaps TRBD1 as D (7 bases). The CDR3 is 18 amino acids. CDR1 MNHEY and CDR2 SVGAGI come from the germline V gene. Trimming left V 8 bases short and J 5 bases short, with 31 bases between. The CDR3 is CASAAGGRLPTEKNEQYF. The CDR3 DNA is TGTGCCAGCGCAGCAGGGGGGAGACTCCCAACCGAAAAGAACGAGCAGTACTTC.

There are a few counts of this clonotype. J is TRBJ2-7 and V is TRBV6-5, with D maybe TRBD1 (6 bases). The CDR3 length is 11 residues. Germline V gene lookup returns CDR1 MNHEY and CDR2 SVGAGI. Trimming removed 7 bases from V and 6 bases from J, with 10 bases in between. In nucleotides, the CDR3 is TGTGCCAGCACCCAGGGGAGCGAGCAGTACTTC. Protein product: CASTQGSEQYF.

The rearrangement uses TRBV12-5 and TRBJ2-1; 11 bases are shared with TRBD2. CDR1 is LGHNT and CDR2 is FRNRAP in the germline V gene. The V and J ends lost 3 bases and 9 bases, in that order; junction bases with no gene match: 10. The CDR3 runs to 16 residues. CDR3 residues: CASGFSLAGVSREQFF. CDR3 bases: TGTGCTAGTGGTTTTTCACTAGCGGGAGTTTCACGTGAGCAGTTCTTC.

The table lists this clonotype with a few counts. V is TRBV11-3 and J is TRBJ1-1; tentative D call: TRBD1 (5 bases). The CDR3 spans 13 residues. V was shortened by 5 bases and J by 5 bases, with 12 bases between the two germline ends. The germline gives CDR1 SGHNT, CDR2 YENEEA. CDR3 coding DNA: TGTGCCAGCAGCCAAGGGGTTGGGACTGAAGCTTTCTTT. This translates into CASSQGVGTEAFF.

V and J are TRBV25-1 and TRBJ2-7, with 8 bases that match TRBD2. This CDR3 has 13 amino acids. Trimming took 2 bases from V and 5 from J; bases not matched to a gene: 2. Germline V gives CDR1 MGHDK, CDR2 SYGVNS. This CDR3 is CASSESGSDEQYF. DNA for the CDR3: TGTGCCAGCAGTGAAAGCGGGAGCGACGAGCAGTACTTC.

In its sample, this clonotype was seen many times. The genes are TRBV7-3 and TRBJ2-1, with D perhaps TRBD2 (6 bases). This CDR3 contains 15 residues. Trimming took off 2 bases at V and 10 bases at J, with 18 bases between the two ends. Germline lookup yields CDR1 SGHTA and CDR2 FQGTGA. This chain's CDR3 is CASSLGGAGRGEQFF. CDR3 DNA: TGTGCCAGCAGCTTAGGTGGGGCGGGGCGGGGAGAGCAGTTCTTC.

V usage is TRBV7-9 and J usage is TRBJ1-2, with a tentative D call TRBD1 (5 bases). Trimming stripped 4 bases from V and 7 bases from J, with 19 bases between. The CDR3 is 15 residues long. Germline-derived CDR1 and CDR2 are SEHNR and FQNEAQ (reference sequence). Written as DNA, the CDR3 is TGTGCCAGCAGCTCTGACAGTAGTAATCCGGGTGGCTACACCTTC. Encoded protein: CASSSDSSNPGGYTF.

Concerning this clonotype itself: This may be a read error: a much more frequent sequence differs by one nucleotide. This chain connects TRBV7-6 to TRBJ2-7, with 8 bases matching TRBD2. Losses at the gene ends were 4 bases for V and 0 bases for J; bases not matched to a gene: 5. The CDR3 spans 15 residues. The V gene's germline CDR1 is SGHVS and CDR2 FNYEAQ. The CDR3 sequence: CASSSEAGASYEQYV. The CDR3 DNA reads TGTGCCAGCAGCTCTGAAGCGGGAGCCTCCTACGAGCAGTACGTC.

This clonotype was seen more than once but under ten times. V gene TRBV5-4 combines with J gene TRBJ1-1, with D maybe TRBD1 (6 bases). Germline-derived CDR1 and CDR2 are SGHNT and YYREEE (reference sequence). The CDR3 length is 14 residues. Trimming shortened V by 3 bases and J by 7 bases, and 16 bases separated the two germline ends. CDR3 in DNA: TGTGCCAGCAGCTCCAGGACAGAGGATATTGAAGCTTTCTTT. It translates to CASSSRTEDIEAFF.

The chain joins TRBV6-2 or TRBV6-3 to TRBJ1-2; 8 bases are a match to TRBD1. V lost 6 bases, J lost 7 bases, and 13 bases stayed unmatched. Germline CDR1 is MNHEY and CDR2 is SVGEGT. This CDR3 spans 15 amino acids. CDR3 nucleotide sequence: TGTGCCAGCAGCGGGCCCCTGACAGGGGCAGGTGGCTACACCTTC. Amino acid sequence: CASSGPLTGAGGYTF.

The chain recombines TRBV15 with TRBJ1-4, with D hard to call. The CDR3 totals 15 residues. Germline CDR1 and CDR2: LNHNV and YYDKDF (reference sequence). Trimming removed 1 base at V and 8 bases at J, with 14 bases between. CDR3 sequence reads: CATSRGGLESEKLFF. CDR3 DNA sequence: TGTGCCACCAGCAGAGGTGGACTGGAATCGGAAAAACTGTTTTTT. Full variable domain (rest looked up from reference TRBV15 and TRBJ1-4): DAMVIQNPRYQVTQFGKPVTLSCSQTLNHNVMYWYQQKSSQAPKLLFHYYDKDFNNEADTPDNFQSRRPNTSFCFLDIRSPGLGDTAMYLCATSRGGLESEKLFFGSGTQLSVL.

The chain joins TRBV12-3 or TRBV12-4 to TRBJ1-4; D is unresolved. The CDR3 contains 13 residues. Trimming removed 3 bases at V and 3 bases at J, with 5 bases between. The CDR3 DNA follows: TGTGCCAGCAGTTTCATGTCTAATGAAAAACTGTTTTTT. It translates to CASSFMSNEKLFF.

The chain links TRBV6-1 to TRBJ1-1; D is uncertain. The CDR3 sequence is 14 residues long. Germline assignment: CDR1 MNHNS and CDR2 SASEGT. V lost 4 bases, J lost 4 bases, and 13 bases lay in between. The CDR3 reads CASSVNGPPTEAFF. The CDR3 DNA reads TGTGCCAGCAGTGTAAATGGCCCCCCCACTGAAGCTTTCTTT.

Turning to this clonotype: A much larger clone is a single base away; this may be a read error. The chain employs TRBV3-1 and TRBJ1-2; no definite D call. CDR1 is LGHDT and CDR2 is YNNKEL in the germline V gene (reference sequence). There are 13 residues in the CDR3. The chain's CDR3 is CASGQDKVYGYTF. As DNA, the CDR3 is TGTGCCAGCGGCCAAGACAAAGTCTATGGCTACACCTTC.

This clonotype was seen a handful of times. This chain joins TRBV20-1 and TRBJ2-2; 7 bases fit TRBD1. The length of the CDR3 is 14 residues. Losses at the gene ends were 5 bases for V and 1 base for J; bases not matched to a gene: 4. The germline V gene has CDR1 DFQATT and CDR2 SNEGSKA (reference sequence). The CDR3, as DNA: TGCAGTGCTTACAGGGGAAGGAACACCGGGGAGCTGTTTTTT. This codes for CSAYRGRNTGELFF.

V is TRBV7-9 and J is TRBJ1-4; 8 bases fit TRBD1. The J segment lost 7 bases and the V segment lost 4 bases, leaving 5 bases of the junction unmatched. Germline assignment: CDR1 SEHNR and CDR2 FQNEAQ (reference sequence). The CDR3 length is 14 residues. The CDR3, as DNA: TGTGCCAGCAGCTCCGGACAGGGAGCTGAAAAACTGTTTTTT. The encoded protein is CASSSGQGAEKLFF. Together with reference TRBV7-9 and TRBJ1-4, the CDR3 gives the full variable domain: DTGVSQNPRHKITKRGQNVTFRCDPISEHNRLYWYRQTLGQGPEFLTYFQNEAQLEKSRLLSDRFSAERPKGSFSTLEIQRTEQGDSAMYLCASSSGQGAEKLFFGSGTQLSVL.

This clonotype was detected only a few times. V is TRBV6-5 and J is TRBJ2-3; 9 positions match TRBD2. V was clipped by 0 bases and J by 2 bases; unmatched bases: 6. There are 17 residues in the CDR3. Germline-derived CDR1 and CDR2 are MNHEY and SVGAGI. In DNA, the CDR3 is TGTGCCAGCAGTTACTCGTTGCGGGAGGGGAACACAGATACGCAGTATTTT. Amino acids: CASSYSLREGNTDTQYF.